A single sample gave rise to the 14 T cell receptor beta chains below, sequenced in a study of OX40 agonist ivuxolimab in advanced cancers. Libraries were prepared by immunoSEQ multiplex PCR; TCRdb keeps only in-frame clonotypes and omits some of them. The sample has some 60,000 clones; roughly nine tenths are singletons. The sequences come from CD4+ or CD8+ T cells sorted from blood, collected in a trial of the OX40 agonist ivuxolimab. All receptors come from an adult with an advanced solid tumor such as melanoma, head and neck, liver or kidney cancer.

The chain is built from TRBV28 and TRBJ1-5; D may be TRBD1 (6 bases). This CDR3 is built from 15 residues. From germline, CDR1 is MDHEN and CDR2 SYDVKM. V was clipped by 3 bases and J by 6 bases, with 15 bases between them. The CDR3 loop is CASSLIGRGGQPQHF. CDR3 DNA: TGTGCCAGCAGTTTGATAGGAAGAGGGGGTCAGCCCCAGCATTTT.

In its sample, this clone was seen a few times. The V and J genes are TRBV15 and TRBJ2-7, with unresolved D. The germline CDR1 and CDR2 sequences are LNHNV and YYDKDF (reference sequence). The CDR3 runs 12 residues. V shed 1 base and J shed 4 bases, with 5 bases lying between them. For the CDR3, the DNA is TGTGCCACCAGCAGAGCTGGTTACGAGCAGTACTTC. Residues: CATSRAGYEQYF.

CDR3 coding DNA: TGTGCCAGCAGCCCACCTACAGGGCCCCACTACTACGAGCAGTACTTC. It encodes CASSPPTGPHYYEQYF. The chain is built from TRBV7-9 and TRBJ2-7, with D tentatively TRBD1 (6 bases). From germline, CDR1 is SEHNR and CDR2 FQNEAQ (reference sequence). V was pared by 5 bases and J by 3 bases, with 20 bases between. This CDR3 has 16 residues.

The chain couples TRBV15 to TRBJ1-5; TRBD1 is a possible D gene (5 bases). The CDR3 consists of 15 residues. CDR1 and CDR2 from the germline V gene are LNHNV and YYDKDF (reference sequence). The ends were cut back, 3 bases at V and 5 bases at J, with 14 bases in the middle. The CDR3 DNA sequence: TGTGCCACCAGCAGCCTGGAGGCGGGGGATCAGCCCCAGCATTTT. Protein sequence: CATSSLEAGDQPQHF. The whole variable domain, remainder taken from reference TRBV15 and TRBJ1-5, is DAMVIQNPRYQVTQFGKPVTLSCSQTLNHNVMYWYQQKSSQAPKLLFHYYDKDFNNEADTPDNFQSRRPNTSFCFLDIRSPGLGDTAMYLCATSSLEAGDQPQHFGDGTRLSIL.

This clone has just one count. J is TRBJ1-3 and V is TRBV18, with D perhaps matching TRBD1 (5 bases). Germline-derived CDR1 and CDR2 are KGHSH and LQKENI. CDR3 length equals 16 residues. Trimming left V 1 base short and J 2 bases short, with 12 bases between. CDR3: CASSPLADITGNTIYF. For the CDR3, the DNA is TGTGCCAGCTCACCACTGGCGGACATCACTGGAAACACCATATATTTT.

The J gene is TRBJ2-1, the V gene TRBV7-9; weak D call: TRBD1 (5 bases). The length of the CDR3 is 12 residues. Germline loops: CDR1 SEHNR, CDR2 FQNEAQ (reference sequence). Trimming stripped 5 bases from V and 6 bases from J, with 8 bases between. The CDR3: CASSLTGNEQFF. The CDR3 coding sequence is TGTGCCAGCAGCCTTACAGGCAATGAGCAGTTCTTC. Full variable domain (missing parts from reference TRBV7-9 and TRBJ2-1): DTGVSQNPRHKITKRGQNVTFRCDPISEHNRLYWYRQTLGQGPEFLTYFQNEAQLEKSRLLSDRFSAERPKGSFSTLEIQRTEQGDSAMYLCASSLTGNEQFFGPGTRLTVL.

V gene TRBV14 combines with J gene TRBJ2-1; TRBD1 aligns across 9 bases. V shed 4 bases, J shed 4 bases, and the junction held 5 bases outside the gene matches. This CDR3 is built from 15 residues. Germline CDR1 reads SGHDN; CDR2 reads FVKESK. The CDR3 protein is CASSPGQGYYNEQFF. CDR3 DNA: TGTGCCAGCAGCCCCGGACAGGGGTATTACAATGAGCAGTTCTTC. The entire variable domain, with the rest obtained from reference TRBV14 and TRBJ2-1, is as follows: EAGVTQFPSHSVIEKGQTVTLRCDPISGHDNLYWYRRVMGKEIKFLLHFVKESKQDESGMPNNRFLAERTGGTYSTLKVQPAELEDSGVYFCASSPGQGYYNEQFFGPGTRLTVL.

J is TRBJ1-1 and V is TRBV7-3; the D is unclear. This CDR3 comprises 14 residues. CDR1 SGHTA and CDR2 FQGTGA come from the germline V gene. V was trimmed by 2 bases and J by 11 bases, leaving 18 bases between them. CDR3 protein: CASSLGPGTFVAFF. As DNA, the CDR3 is TGTGCCAGCAGCTTAGGACCGGGAACCTTCGTGGCTTTCTTT.

This clone appeared many times. This chain uses TRBV20-1 with TRBJ1-1; tentatively, D is TRBD1 (5 bases). Germline V gives CDR1 DFQATT, CDR2 SNEGSKA (reference sequence). The V end lost 4 bases, the J end lost 8 bases, and 11 bases lay between the germline ends. This CDR3 has 11 amino acids. CDR3 sequence: CSATYRTEAFF. The CDR3 DNA reads as TGCAGTGCTACCTACCGGACAGAAGCTTTCTTT.

The rearrangement uses TRBV10-3 and TRBJ2-1, with 7 nucleotides matching TRBD1. J was trimmed by 0 bases and V by 4 bases; bases with no gene match: 3. The CDR3 sequence is 15 residues long. Germline V gene data show CDR1 as ENHRY and CDR2 as SYGVKD. The CDR3 is CAISARQGSYNEQFF. DNA for the CDR3: TGTGCCATCAGTGCCAGACAGGGCTCCTACAATGAGCAGTTCTTC.

The chain is built from TRBV7-9 and TRBJ2-5; no clear D gene. V was trimmed by 0 bases and J by 4 bases, leaving 3 bases between them. The CDR3 is made up of 12 amino acids. The germline CDR1 and CDR2 sequences are SEHNR and FQNEAQ (reference sequence). The CDR3 bases are TGTGCCAGCAGCTTAGCGCCAGAGACCCAGTACTTC. Its protein is CASSLAPETQYF.

This rearrangement joins TRBV18 to TRBJ1-2; D gene unclear. Germline-derived CDR1 and CDR2 are KGHSH and LQKENI. The length of the CDR3 is 14 residues. Between the trimmed V and J ends, which lost 0 bases and 1 base, there was a span of 6 bases. CDR3: CASSPPVNNYGYTF. DNA for the CDR3: TGTGCCAGCTCACCACCGGTGAATAACTATGGCTACACCTTC. The whole variable domain, filled in from reference TRBV18 and TRBJ1-2, reads NAGVMQNPRHLVRRRGQEARLRCSPMKGHSHVYWYRQLPEEGLKFMVYLQKENIIDESGMPKERFSAEFPKEGPSILRIQQVVRGDSAAYFCASSPPVNNYGYTFGSGTRLTVV.

On this clone: A junction end diverges from the germline sequence, so it may reflect a read error. The V gene is TRBV29-1, the J gene TRBJ2-1, with TRBD1 matching 9 bases. Germline V gives CDR1 SQVTM, CDR2 ANQGSEA. The CDR3 contains 14 residues. The CDR3 protein is CSIDHRTGVNEQFF. As DNA, the CDR3 is TGCAGCATTGACCATAGGACAGGGGTCAATGAGCAGTTCTTC.

The rearrangement uses TRBV6-1 and TRBJ2-3; 7 bases align to TRBD2. Germline lookup yields CDR1 MNHNS and CDR2 SASEGT. Trimming cost V 11 bases and J 3 bases; bases outside gene matches: 8. This CDR3 spans 13 amino acids. The CDR3 sequence: CAVPSGMTDTQYF. CDR3 coding DNA: TGTGCCGTCCCCAGCGGGATGACAGATACGCAGTATTTT.